The 8 T cell receptor beta chains below come from one sample, sequenced in a study of blood T cell repertoires in COVID-19. The assay was immunoSEQ multiplex PCR, and TCRdb's table has in-frame clones only and misses some. Among a few hundred thousand clones listed, 80% to 90% were seen once. The specimen sequenced was peripheral blood. These receptors all stem from a woman aged 45-65 years who had recovered from COVID-19.

This clone was detected only a few times. The rearrangement joins TRBV11-2 to TRBJ1-1, with 8 bases matching TRBD1. The CDR3 covers 15 residues. The germline V gene encodes CDR1 SGHAT and CDR2 FQNNGV. V lost 2 bases, J lost 4 bases, and 6 bases stayed unmatched. The CDR3 region is CASSLSRTGGTEAFF. DNA of the CDR3: TGTGCCAGCAGCTTATCGAGAACAGGGGGCACTGAAGCTTTCTTT.

J is TRBJ2-3 and V is TRBV30, with 10 bases lining up with TRBD2. Germline CDR1 GTSNPN, CDR2 SVGIG (reference sequence). The CDR3 is made up of 15 amino acids. V was clipped by 0 bases and J by 1 base; unmatched bases: 1. The CDR3 sequence: CAWSVGTSGTDTQYF. DNA of the CDR3: TGTGCCTGGAGTGTGGGGACTAGCGGCACAGATACGCAGTATTTT.

The table lists this clone with a count of one. Other DNA sequences of this sample code for an identical CDR3. The CDR3 coding sequence is TGTGCCAGCAGCCCCAGTCGGGGAAACACTGAAGCTTTCTTT. Its protein is CASSPSRGNTEAFF. The chain carries TRBV7-2 and TRBJ1-1, with no clear D. The germline CDR1 and CDR2 sequences are SGHTA and FQGNSA. Trimming took 5 bases from V and 2 from J, leaving 12 bases between them. This CDR3 contains 14 residues.

This clone has just one count. The chain's CDR3 is CASSLTGTQYF. CDR3 coding DNA: TGTGCCAGCAGCTTGACGGGTACGCAGTATTTT. The chain joins TRBV7-2 to TRBJ2-3; D is undetermined. Trimming removed 3 bases from V and 8 bases from J, with 6 bases in between. This CDR3 region has 11 residues. Germline V lookup: CDR1 SGHTA, CDR2 FQGNSA. The variable domain in full, with the rest retrieved from reference TRBV7-2 and TRBJ2-3, is GAGVSQSPSNKVTEKGKDVELRCDPISGHTALYWYRQSLGQGLEFLIYFQGNSAPDKSGLPSDRFSAERTGGSVSTLTIQRTQQEDSAVYLCASSLTGTQYFGPGTRLTVL.

CDR3 region: CAGPTRGYGYTF. The DNA for the CDR3 is TGTGCCGGTCCGACCCGAGGGTATGGCTACACCTTC. V is TRBV30 and J is TRBJ1-2, with D hard to call. Germline values: CDR1 GTSNPN, CDR2 SVGIG (reference sequence). The CDR3 consists of 12 residues. V dropped 8 bases and J dropped 5 bases, with 15 bases sitting between them.

This chain joins TRBV7-3 and TRBJ2-3; a weak D match, TRBD1 (7 bases). Trimming took off 2 bases at V and 0 bases at J, with 15 bases between the two ends. Germline V lookup: CDR1 SGHTA, CDR2 FQGTGA. The CDR3 totals 17 residues. The CDR3 DNA is TGTGCCAGCAGCTTACGGTCAGGGGGGCATAGCACAGATACGCAGTATTTT. Translating gives CASSLRSGGHSTDTQYF.

This chain joins TRBV6-4 and TRBJ2-1; 7 nucleotides agree with TRBD2. Germline V CDR1 and CDR2: MRHNA, SNTAGT. The V gene end was trimmed by 6 bases and the J gene end by 4 bases; junction bases not matched to a gene: 9. This CDR3 spans 15 amino acids. The CDR3: CASSPLAESYNEQFF. The CDR3 DNA is TGTGCCAGCAGCCCCCTAGCGGAGTCATACAATGAGCAGTTCTTC.

The chain is built from TRBV5-1 and TRBJ2-3, with TRBD1 matching over 8 bases. CDR3 length equals 15 residues. Losses at the gene ends were 3 bases for V and 2 bases for J; bases not matched to a gene: 5. Germline V gene lookup returns CDR1 SGHRS and CDR2 YFSETQ. In DNA, the CDR3 is TGCGCCAGCAGCTCGCTGACAGGGGACACAGATACGCAGTATTTT. This translates into CASSSLTGDTDTQYF.